This T cell receptor beta chain appears in the sequencing data of a study of beta chain features in type 1 diabetes. General observations from the study: Diminished insertions and augmented deletions at VDJ junctions characterized type 1 diabetes patients.

As for this clone: The antigen remains undetermined.

CDR1 is LNHDA and CDR2 is SQIVND in the germline V gene (reference sequence). The CDR3 length is 15 residues. J gave up 4 bases and V 6 bases, and 5 bases lay outside the gene matches. The entirety of the isolated RNA underwent reverse transcription, so expressed TCRB transcripts were sequenced. Profiled with immunoSEQ multiplex PCR; TCRdb holds only in-frame clones, not every one. The sample lists roughly 500,000 clones, 30% occurring once. The sample taken for sequencing was naive CD4+ T cells from blood. The clonotype was recovered from a young man in good health. The chain carries TRBV19 and TRBJ2-1, with 11 bases matching TRBD2. The CDR3 DNA follows: TGTGCCAGTAGCCGCCTAGCGGGAGGATACAATGAGCAGTTCTTC. Translating gives CASSRLAGGYNEQFF.